The 20 T cell receptor beta chains below were found in one sample sequenced in a study of CD8 T cells in ankylosing spondylitis. TCRdb analysed the 5' RACE reads with MiXCR anew, one entry per CDR3 protein. The sample has 130,000 or so distinct CDR3 sequences; 11% are singletons. Sample: blood, either unsorted or a sorted T cell fraction (not recorded which). These receptors all stem from a female donor with ankylosing spondylitis or in good health (not recorded which).

This clonotype was detected many times. The chain employs TRBV20-1 and TRBJ2-7; D is uncertain. Germline V gene sequence: CDR1 DFQATT, CDR2 SNEGSKA (reference sequence). V dropped 0 bases and J dropped 4 bases, with 4 bases sitting between them. This CDR3 has 11 residues. CDR3 amino acids: CSARDQYEQYF. Here the CDR3 DNA reads TGCAGTGCTAGAGATCAATACGAGCAGTACTTC.

This clonotype was observed many times. V is TRBV5-1 and J is TRBJ2-3; D remains unclear. CDR1 and CDR2 (germline): SGHRS, YFSETQ. V was trimmed by 0 bases and J by 13 bases, leaving 9 bases between them. The CDR3 runs to 11 residues. CDR3 sequence: CASSLAVAEYF. CDR3 DNA: TGCGCCAGCAGCTTGGCAGTTGCTGAGTATTTT.

This clonotype was seen ten or more times. This chain links TRBV29-1 with TRBJ2-2; no reliable D call. Germline CDR1 reads SQVTM; CDR2 reads ANQGSEA. The CDR3 runs to 11 residues. Trimming removed 6 bases from V and 4 bases from J, with 6 bases in between. The DNA of the CDR3 is TGCAGCGTACAGACCACCGGGGAGCTGTTTTTT. Translation: CSVQTTGELFF.

The chain uses TRBV18 and TRBJ1-3; D is possibly TRBD1 (5 bases). V was pared by 1 base and J by 4 bases, with 8 bases between. The CDR3 length is 14 residues. Germline CDR1 is KGHSH and CDR2 is LQKENI. The CDR3 here is CASSPQQAGNTIYF. The CDR3, as DNA: TGTGCCAGCTCACCACAACAGGCCGGAAACACCATATATTTT.

This clonotype was picked up many times. The chain is built from TRBV5-6 and TRBJ2-2; no clear D. The V end lost 1 base, the J end lost 6 bases, and 10 bases lay between the germline ends. CDR1 and CDR2 from the germline V gene are SGHDT and YYEEEE. The CDR3 has 14 amino acids. The CDR3 protein is CASSLLGAAGELFF. DNA of the CDR3: TGTGCCAGCAGCTTGCTAGGCGCCGCCGGGGAGCTGTTTTTT. Complete variable domain (other parts from reference TRBV5-6 and TRBJ2-2): DAGVTQSPTHLIKTRGQQVTLRCSPKSGHDTVSWYQQALGQGPQFIFQYYEEEERQRGNFPDRFSGHQFPNYSSELNVNALLLGDSALYLCASSLLGAAGELFFGEGSRLTVL.

This clonotype has ten or more counts. This chain uses TRBV6-5 with TRBJ2-1; 7 bases are shared with TRBD1. Unmatched junction bases numbered 7, after V lost 8 bases and J lost 9 bases. In germline, CDR1 is MNHEY, CDR2 SVGAGI. CDR3 length: 12 residues. The CDR3 loop reads CASFTGVGEQFF. CDR3 nucleotides: TGTGCCAGCTTTACAGGGGTTGGTGAGCAGTTCTTC.

This clonotype appeared many times. This chain uses TRBV5-1 with TRBJ1-4, with a possible D match to TRBD1 (6 bases). Per the germline V gene, CDR1 is SGHRS and CDR2 is YFSETQ. This CDR3 spans 16 amino acids. V lost 1 base and J 3 bases, leaving 13 bases between the germline ends. CDR3: CASSLWPDSSNEKLFF. As DNA, the CDR3 is TGCGCCAGCAGCTTGTGGCCGGACAGCTCTAATGAAAAACTGTTTTTT.

The chain combines TRBV12-3 or TRBV12-4 with TRBJ2-5; 12 bases align to TRBD2. V dropped 6 bases and J dropped 2; count of bases not matched to a gene: 10. The CDR3 has 17 amino acids. CDR3 DNA sequence: TGTGCCAGCAGCCCGATACTAGCGGGGGGAAGACAAGAGACCCAGTACTTC. Amino acids: CASSPILAGGRQETQYF.

This clonotype has just a few counts. The chain joins TRBV29-1 to TRBJ2-1; D may be TRBD2 (5 bases). V lost 5 bases and J lost 10, with 18 bases in between. CDR3 length: 13 residues. Germline V gene sequence: CDR1 SQVTM, CDR2 ANQGSEA. The CDR3 protein is CSVKRVLIEEQFF. The DNA for the CDR3 is TGCAGCGTTAAGAGGGTCTTGATCGAGGAGCAGTTCTTC.

J is TRBJ2-3 and V is TRBV20-1; D might be TRBD2 (6 bases). The CDR3 totals 15 residues. Trimming removed 4 bases from V and 5 bases from J, with 19 bases in between. Germline V gene lookup returns CDR1 DFQATT and CDR2 SNEGSKA (reference sequence). The chain's CDR3 is CSATLTRGARDTQYF. As DNA, the CDR3 is TGCAGTGCTACCCTGACTAGAGGGGCACGAGATACGCAGTATTTT.

At least ten counts were recorded for this clonotype. The chain joins TRBV7-2 to TRBJ2-2; D ambiguous. Between the trimmed V and J ends, which lost 6 bases and 7 bases, there was a span of 12 bases. This CDR3 has 13 amino acids. CDR1 and CDR2 from the germline V gene are SGHTA and FQGNSA. The CDR3 nucleotides read TGTGCCAGCAGTCCCCGCGTCGGCGGGGAGCTGTTTTTT. The encoded protein is CASSPRVGGELFF.

This clonotype was found a few times. This chain links TRBV7-3 with TRBJ2-3; possible D gene TRBD2, 5 bases. Germline CDR1 and CDR2: SGHTA and FQGTGA. This CDR3 is built from 13 residues. V lost 3 bases and J 6 bases, leaving 10 bases between the germline ends. As DNA, the CDR3 is TGTGCCAGCAGCTTCGCCGGGGATGATACGCAGTATTTT. Protein sequence: CASSFAGDDTQYF. The full variable domain, completed using reference TRBV7-3 and TRBJ2-3, is GAGVSQTPSNKVTEKGKYVELRCDPISGHTALYWYRQSLGQGPEFLIYFQGTGAADDSGLPNDRFFAVRPEGSVSTLKIQRTERGDSAVYLCASSFAGDDTQYFGPGTRLTVL.

This clonotype was counted ten times or more. The chain links TRBV12-3 or TRBV12-4 to TRBJ2-2; 8 bases match TRBD2. This CDR3 contains 14 residues. V trimming: 11 bases; J trimming: 2 bases; junction bases outside the gene matches: 7. CDR3 protein: CAVTSGINTGELFF. In DNA form, the CDR3 reads TGTGCCGTAACTAGCGGTATAAACACCGGGGAGCTGTTTTTT.

The V and J genes are TRBV7-6 and TRBJ1-2; D remains ambiguous. Germline V CDR1 and CDR2: SGHVS, FNYEAQ. V shed 0 bases and J shed 8 bases, with 10 bases lying between them. This CDR3 contains 13 residues. The chain's CDR3 is CASSLAGGAGYTF. Here the CDR3 DNA reads TGTGCCAGCAGCTTAGCGGGCGGCGCGGGCTACACCTTC.

This clonotype was seen a few times. This rearrangement joins TRBV7-9 to TRBJ2-7, with unresolved D. Germline CDR1 reads SEHNR; CDR2 reads FQNEAQ (reference sequence). The CDR3 contains 14 residues. Trimming removed 5 bases from V and 1 base from J, with 12 bases in between. The CDR3 region is CASSERRESYEQYF. DNA for the CDR3: TGTGCCAGCAGCGAACGTAGAGAATCCTACGAGCAGTACTTC. Full variable domain (outside the CDR3, taken from reference TRBV7-9 and TRBJ2-7): DTGVSQNPRHKITKRGQNVTFRCDPISEHNRLYWYRQTLGQGPEFLTYFQNEAQLEKSRLLSDRFSAERPKGSFSTLEIQRTEQGDSAMYLCASSERRESYEQYFGPGTRLTVT.

Worth noting for this clonotype: This may arise from a read error, as a much more abundant clone is one base away. The chain uses TRBV10-3 and TRBJ2-5; no firm D call. CDR1 and CDR2 from the germline V gene are ENHRY and SYGVKD. This CDR3 contains 13 residues. The DNA for the CDR3 is TGTGCCATCGGTGACCTGGGGCAAGAGACCCAGTACTTC. Protein: CAIGDLGQETQYF.

There are many counts of this clonotype. The CDR3 sequence is CSAMQRGVSYEQYF. The DNA of the CDR3 is TGCAGTGCTATGCAGCGGGGGGTCTCCTACGAGCAGTACTTC. V usage is TRBV20-1 and J usage is TRBJ2-7; 9 nucleotides agree with TRBD2. V shed 4 bases and J 0 bases; nucleotides not matched to a gene: 4. This CDR3 contains 14 residues. The V gene's germline CDR1 is DFQATT and CDR2 SNEGSKA (reference sequence).

This clonotype was counted many times. This chain joins TRBV6-1 and TRBJ2-2; a weak D match, TRBD1 (5 bases). Trimming cost V 6 bases and J 2 bases, with 13 bases left between them. The CDR3 runs to 15 residues. The germline V gene has CDR1 MNHNS and CDR2 SASEGT. CDR3 residues: CASSPGWYNTGELFF. CDR3 sequence (DNA): TGTGCCAGCAGCCCAGGGTGGTATAACACCGGGGAGCTGTTTTTT.

About this clonotype itself: A much larger clone sits a single nucleotide away, making a read error possible. The chain couples TRBV5-5 to TRBJ2-1; 7 bases match TRBD2. Trimming took 4 bases from V and 12 from J; bases not matched to a gene: 13. The V gene's germline CDR1 is SGHKS and CDR2 YYEKEE (reference sequence). This CDR3 is built from 14 residues. The CDR3 nucleotides read TGTGCCAGCAGCCCGGGGGGTTTGGGGCAGGTGCAGTTCTTC. Amino acid sequence: CASSPGGLGQVQFF.

This clonotype was seen many times. The chain joins TRBV10-3 to TRBJ2-7; 8 bases align to TRBD2. Trimming at V came to 6 bases and at J to 3 bases, leaving 4 bases not matched to a gene. This CDR3 comprises 13 residues. Per the germline V gene, CDR1 is ENHRY and CDR2 is SYGVKD. This CDR3 is CAIRGAGDYEQYF. The CDR3 DNA sequence: TGTGCCATCAGGGGAGCGGGGGACTACGAGCAGTACTTC.